A selection of T cell receptor beta chains follows, all from one sample in a study of blood T cell repertoires in COVID-19. Measured with immunoSEQ multiplex PCR; TCRdb has only the in-frame clones, and not every one. The table has some 210,000 clones, 80% to 90% seen once. The sequencing sample was made of PBMCs or T cells enriched from blood (not recorded which). The receptors come from a man between 18 and 35 years old with acute COVID-19. The CDR3 runs from the conserved cysteine through the conserved F or W. D genes are given only for firm matches. The listing skips clone size in some rows; elsewhere it reads once, few, many or a size class.

d_call: TRBD1
clone_size: -
v_call: TRBV28
j_call: TRBJ1-2
cdr3_aa: CASTSRQGHYGYTF
cdr3_nt: TGTGCCAGCACCTCTAGACAGGGCCACTATGGCTACACCTTC

d_call: TRBD1
clone_size: -
v_call: TRBV6-5
j_call: TRBJ2-7
cdr3_aa: CASTERPGGYEQYF
cdr3_nt: TGTGCCAGCACCGAACGGCCAGGGGGCTACGAGCAGTACTTC

d_call: -
clone_size: -
v_call: TRBV27
j_call: TRBJ1-5
cdr3_aa: CASIGGRGPQPQHF
cdr3_nt: TGTGCCAGCATTGGGGGCAGGGGACCGCAGCCCCAGCATTTT

d_call: -
clone_size: once
v_call: TRBV4-1
j_call: TRBJ1-5
cdr3_aa: CASSQGEWNQPQHF
cdr3_nt: TGCGCCAGCAGCCAAGGAGAGTGGAATCAGCCCCAGCATTTT

d_call: TRBD2
clone_size: -
v_call: TRBV7-9
j_call: TRBJ2-1
cdr3_aa: CASSLGVTSEHNEQFF
cdr3_nt: TGTGCCAGCAGCTTAGGTGTTACTAGCGAACACAATGAGCAGTTCTTC

d_call: -
clone_size: -
v_call: TRBV25-1
j_call: TRBJ1-1
cdr3_aa: CASSDRLPNTEAFF
cdr3_nt: TGTGCCAGCAGTGACAGGCTACCGAACACTGAAGCTTTCTTT

d_call: TRBD1
clone_size: -
v_call: TRBV5-4
j_call: TRBJ2-3
cdr3_aa: CASSLGGDSFTDTQYF
cdr3_nt: TGTGCCAGCAGCTTAGGTGGGGACAGCTTCACAGATACGCAGTATTTT

d_call: -
clone_size: -
v_call: TRBV9
j_call: TRBJ2-5
cdr3_aa: CASSSAARETQYF
cdr3_nt: TGTGCCAGTTCTAGCGCTGCCAGGGAGACCCAGTACTTC

d_call: TRBD1
clone_size: -
v_call: TRBV30
j_call: TRBJ2-1
cdr3_aa: CACRDRRHREFF
cdr3_nt: TGTGCCTGTCGGGACAGACGGCATCGGGAGTTCTTC

d_call: -
clone_size: -
v_call: TRBV19
j_call: TRBJ2-2
cdr3_aa: CASSIDHNRDTGELFF
cdr3_nt: TGTGCCAGTAGTATAGATCATAACAGGGACACCGGGGAGCTGTTTTTT

d_call: TRBD2
clone_size: -
v_call: TRBV29-1
j_call: TRBJ2-6
cdr3_aa: CSVVGGRSGANVLTF
cdr3_nt: TGCAGCGTTGTGGGCGGGAGGTCTGGGGCCAACGTCCTGACTTTC

d_call: -
clone_size: -
v_call: TRBV6-4
j_call: TRBJ1-5
cdr3_aa: CASSPKDRTIPNQPQHF
cdr3_nt: TGTGCCAGCAGCCCCAAAGACAGGACGATCCCCAATCAGCCCCAGCATTTT

d_call: TRBD2
clone_size: -
v_call: TRBV5-1
j_call: TRBJ2-2
cdr3_aa: CASRVGGSDTGELFF
cdr3_nt: TGCGCCAGCAGAGTGGGCGGGAGTGACACCGGGGAGCTGTTTTTT

d_call: TRBD2
clone_size: -
v_call: TRBV7-8
j_call: TRBJ2-1
cdr3_aa: CASSDKRGAYNEQFF
cdr3_nt: TGTGCCAGCAGCGACAAGCGGGGGGCCTACAATGAGCAGTTCTTC

d_call: -
clone_size: -
v_call: TRBV27
j_call: TRBJ2-7
cdr3_aa: CASSPIGEYEQYF
cdr3_nt: TGTGCCAGCAGTCCTATCGGGGAATACGAGCAGTACTTC

d_call: TRBD2
clone_size: -
v_call: TRBV10-3
j_call: TRBJ2-3
cdr3_aa: CAISESIAGLIGTDTQYF
cdr3_nt: TGTGCCATCAGTGAGTCAATAGCGGGGCTAATTGGGACAGATACGCAGTATTTT

d_call: -
clone_size: few
v_call: TRBV30
j_call: TRBJ1-5
cdr3_aa: CAWNAPGHHNQPQHF
cdr3_nt: TGTGCCTGGAATGCCCCGGGACACCACAATCAGCCCCAGCATTTT

d_call: -
clone_size: -
v_call: TRBV19
j_call: TRBJ1-1
cdr3_aa: CASNYGVGTEAFF
cdr3_nt: TGTGCCAGTAACTACGGGGTTGGCACTGAAGCTTTCTTT

d_call: -
clone_size: -
v_call: TRBV28
j_call: TRBJ2-3
cdr3_aa: CASSLDVGAPTGPTDTQYF
cdr3_nt: TGTGCCAGCAGTTTAGACGTAGGGGCGCCTACCGGGCCCACAGATACGCAGTATTTT

d_call: -
clone_size: -
v_call: TRBV20-1
j_call: TRBJ1-2
cdr3_aa: CSGGGDYTF
cdr3_nt: TGCAGTGGTGGGGGGGACTACACCTTC

d_call: -
clone_size: -
v_call: TRBV3-1/TRBV3-2
j_call: TRBJ2-1
cdr3_aa: CASSQALDSEQFF
cdr3_nt: TGTGCCAGCAGCCAAGCGCTAGACTCTGAGCAGTTCTTC

d_call: -
clone_size: few
v_call: TRBV7-8
j_call: TRBJ1-5
cdr3_aa: CASSPRIGVQPQHF
cdr3_nt: TGTGCCAGCAGCCCCCGGATAGGGGTTCAGCCCCAGCATTTT

d_call: -
clone_size: -
v_call: TRBV3-1/TRBV3-2
j_call: TRBJ2-5
cdr3_aa: CASRPGVQETQYF
cdr3_nt: TGTGCCAGCAGGCCGGGGGTCCAAGAGACCCAGTACTTC

d_call: TRBD1
clone_size: -
v_call: TRBV4-1
j_call: TRBJ1-1
cdr3_aa: CASSTTGADTEAFF
cdr3_nt: TGCGCCAGCAGCACGACAGGGGCCGACACTGAAGCTTTCTTT

d_call: -
clone_size: once
v_call: TRBV21-1
j_call: TRBJ2-7
cdr3_aa: CASGKDRAYEQYF
cdr3_nt: TGTGCCAGCGGAAAGGACAGGGCCTACGAGCAGTACTTC

d_call: TRBD1
clone_size: -
v_call: TRBV4-1
j_call: TRBJ2-7
cdr3_aa: CASSQSTGGYSYEQYF
cdr3_nt: TGCGCCAGCAGCCAATCGACAGGGGGATACTCCTACGAGCAGTACTTC

d_call: TRBD1
clone_size: -
v_call: TRBV4-1
j_call: TRBJ1-1
cdr3_aa: CASSHRDRENTEAFF
cdr3_nt: TGCGCCAGCAGCCACCGGGACAGGGAGAACACTGAAGCTTTCTTT

d_call: TRBD1
clone_size: -
v_call: TRBV24-1
j_call: TRBJ2-3
cdr3_aa: CATSEGQVVNTQYF
cdr3_nt: TGTGCCACCAGTGAGGGACAGGTGGTAAATACGCAGTATTTT

d_call: TRBD1
clone_size: -
v_call: TRBV27
j_call: TRBJ1-1
cdr3_aa: CASSLGQGLGTEAFF
cdr3_nt: TGTGCCAGCAGTCTCGGACAGGGTTTGGGCACTGAAGCTTTCTTT

d_call: TRBD2
clone_size: -
v_call: TRBV3-1/TRBV3-2
j_call: TRBJ2-1
cdr3_aa: CASSQELGAGEDDEQFF
cdr3_nt: TGTGCCAGCAGCCAAGAGTTAGGAGCGGGAGAGGACGATGAGCAGTTCTTC

d_call: -
clone_size: -
v_call: TRBV21-1
j_call: TRBJ2-1
cdr3_aa: CASSRINSGRSWDEQFF
cdr3_nt: TGTGCCAGCAGCAGAATTAATAGCGGGAGGTCATGGGATGAGCAGTTCTTC

d_call: TRBD2
clone_size: once
v_call: TRBV10-3
j_call: TRBJ2-1
cdr3_aa: CAISESYTSGSDEQFF
cdr3_nt: TGTGCCATCAGTGAGTCTTACACTAGCGGGAGTGATGAGCAGTTCTTC

d_call: TRBD1
clone_size: once
v_call: TRBV28
j_call: TRBJ1-2
cdr3_aa: CASSLDRGLSYTF
cdr3_nt: TGTGCCAGCAGTTTAGACAGGGGGTTGAGCTACACCTTC

d_call: TRBD1
clone_size: -
v_call: TRBV4-1
j_call: TRBJ1-5
cdr3_aa: CASSQIGQVNQPQHF
cdr3_nt: TGCGCCAGCAGCCAAATCGGACAGGTCAATCAGCCCCAGCATTTT

d_call: TRBD1
clone_size: -
v_call: TRBV7-2
j_call: TRBJ1-1
cdr3_aa: CASSDRGWGTEAFF
cdr3_nt: TGTGCCAGCAGCGACAGGGGGTGGGGCACTGAAGCTTTCTTT

d_call: -
clone_size: -
v_call: TRBV3-1/TRBV3-2
j_call: TRBJ1-6
cdr3_aa: CASSHRPPGSPLHF
cdr3_nt: TGTGCCAGCAGCCACCGACCCCCAGGGTCGCCCCTCCACTTT

d_call: TRBD2
clone_size: once
v_call: TRBV11-3
j_call: TRBJ2-1
cdr3_aa: CASSLLAGGPRFF
cdr3_nt: TGTGCCAGCAGCTTACTAGCGGGAGGGCCCCGGTTCTTC